This entry concerns a single T cell receptor (beta chain). This clone appeared a single time. Which antigen it targets is not known. Base quality data are lacking; no much larger clone is found one base away. For the CD8 naive samples, CD45RO-negative cells were positively selected for CCR7, yielding a CD45RA+CCR7+ population from which TemRA cells were excluded. The donors were healthy, HIV-negative adults who had no recently reported acute infections or vaccinations. Only Caucasian adults living in Nashville, Tennessee, USA were represented among the donors. Blood was obtained by leukapheresis, after which PBMCs were separated by Ficoll-Histopaque density gradient centrifugation and cryopreserved in liquid nitrogen vapor phase. Analytical flow cytometry was used to check the purity and quantity of each magnetically sorted T cell population. Genomic DNA was isolated from every sorted fraction and measured by UV absorbance on a Nanodrop 2000c.

TCR CDR3 regions were amplified from genomic DNA by multiplex PCR using the deep immunoSEQ assay. For each cell subset, the extracted genomic DNA was distributed evenly across all wells of several immunoSEQ 96-well plates, and each plate served as one replicate. For sorted subsets, each replicate PCR was loaded with roughly 200 ng genomic DNA, equivalent to roughly 30,000 T cell genomes. The purified libraries were quantified using a Qubit 3.0 fluorometer, sized with a Bioanalyzer 2100, and then quantified again using the KAPA Library Quantification kit. Each immunoSEQ 96-well plate was sequenced on its own single-read 150-cycle Illumina NextSeq 550 flow cell. The authors' pipeline ran thus. The immunoSEQ output contained only junctional sequences without quality scores, so filtering could not match that applied to full-length reads. Sequences were annotated with PyIR, a Python wrapper for IgBLAST v1.9, using IMGT germline references to assign V/J genes and CDR3. Reads were removed for weak V/J assignments (E-value above 1e-6), missing CDR3, stop codons, out-of-frame junctions, or ambiguous translated residues. V3J clonotypes were defined as sequences sharing the same inferred V gene, J gene, and CDR3 amino acid sequence. To compute the percentage overlap between repertoires, the number of shared unique clonotypes was divided by the size of the smaller repertoire. Richness of each repertoire was evaluated using RTK rarefaction, the Chao1 estimator, and Recon v2.1 estimates of unobserved clonotypes. Generation probabilities for all TCRbeta clonotypes obtained by the gDNA method from several donors were computed using OLGA. Entries here come from immuneACCESS through TCRdb and include only in-frame sequences with V and J called. Some clones fail to appear in such tables; in the studies checked, an unresolved V gene covers under half of the shortfall, and the cause of the remainder is unknown. The V and J calls and clone size were taken over from that table, and D and trimming were inferred from the DNA. The sample profile shows approximately 600,000 clones; around 96% of them were found once. The top ten clones comprise over 0.09% of the sample.

The CDR3 holds 15 amino acids from the cysteine to the phenylalanine. The entry retains the CDR3 DNA only, 45 bases that are in frame from base 1. The germline V gene (reference sequence) supplies CDR1 LNHDA and CDR2 SQIVND. V is pared back by 3 bases and J by 3 bases, with 15 bases lying between the germline termini. The data stem from a study of shared clonotypes between healthy human individuals (dated by TCRdb to the early 2020s). About the investigation overall: Two women and three men aged 18 to 49 years were included in the cohort. Between about 0.85 and 10 billion PBMCs per donor were obtained by leukapheresis. To increase sequencing depth and limit assay-specific biases, TCR repertoire library preparation and sequencing were carried out by different laboratories using diverse techniques. For each donor, CD4 naive and CD4 memory were each run on three plates, CD8 naive on two plates, and CD8 memory on one plate. To estimate repertoire size and how much clonotypes are shared between individuals, the study performed deep sequencing of blood TCR repertoires from a few healthy adults. Summary of the overall study and its limitations: Compared with non-shared clonotypes, the clonotypes found in all four sorted-subset donors had higher generation probabilities. Pairwise subsampling indicated that sequencing depth was expected to affect the degree of clonotype sharing among donors. Sampling was restricted to blood, and TCR repertoires in tissue are likely to differ from TCR repertoires in blood. Across four donors, around 5% of naive CD4, roughly 3.5% of naive CD8, 2% to 2.5% of memory CD4, and roughly 0.41% of memory CD8 clonotypes were shared. Incomplete sequencing was indicated by rarefaction of sorted-subset datasets, despite the large sequencing depth. The genetic and exposure-history diversity represented was limited by the small number of donors. Naive subsets generally had larger estimated clonotype richness than memory subsets.

Here the chain combines TRBV19 and TRBJ2-7, with no reliable assignment of the D segment. What was sequenced was naive CD8+ T cells sorted from blood. The intended sense of this specimen's cell subset or site label: CD45RA+CCR7+. The TCR was taken from a young woman in good health. The nucleotides read TGTGCCAGTAGTATGGGAAGAGACCCCGTCTACGAGCAGTACTTC. This gives the protein CASSMGRDPVYEQYF.